This T cell receptor beta chain was observed in a study of cytomegalovirus exposure and HLA in healthy donors (TCRdb year 2017). Regarding the research as a whole: An earlier analysis of a few hundred of the donors reported approximately 260 Gb of sequence data and 117 million unique TCR beta sequences obtained from some 200 million T cells. Using immunosequencing, the study profiled T cell repertoires from 550 to 750 subjects and related those repertoires to cytomegalovirus serostatus. Class I and class II HLA loci were covered by the typing at four-digit resolution. Of the roughly 390 genotyped donors, 70% to 90% were placed in the genetic ancestry cluster associated with self-reported Caucasian donors. High-throughput TCR immunosequencing, statistical association of individual TCRs with disease status, and machine learning were combined to predict cytomegalovirus infection status. Every repertoire in the discovery cohort had been generated on one and the same sequencing platform. A later genetic analysis used genome-wide SNP genotypes for about 60% of the roughly 670 donors, treating that subset as a discovery cohort. Donor age, sex, ethnicity and CMV serostatus were collected together with the repertoire data. The study was designed to test whether signatures of past pathogen exposure could be identified by cataloging public T cell receptors. An early release that covered about 600 HLA-typed donors contained approximately 300 gigabases of sequencing data and 80 million or so unique TCR sequences. On average, around 200,000 unique TCR beta nucleotide sequences were sequenced per donor among 398 genotyped donors of the cohort, with roughly 19% of those sequences being non-productive. Typing coverage varied by locus: about 620-630 donors for A, B, C, DRB1 and DQB1; some 520 for DQA1; 600 to 610 for DPA1; 450 to 480 for DPB1. Besides the first cohort of under 700 subjects, a separate validation cohort made up of over 100 different subjects was used. A later analysis re-examined previously published TCR beta repertoires from about 670 donors and added high-resolution HLA genotyping to investigate patterns of TCR occurrence. To decide whether each TCR beta V gene segment behaved as functional or pseudogenic, an earlier analysis of 587 of the donors relied on high-throughput TCR beta sequencing. Several DR-DQ haplotypes were treated as single units for association and clustering because of strong linkage in the cohort. Rather than using new phenotypic data, the later analysis identified candidate immune exposures from TCR beta sequences and from how often those sequences occurred across donors.

Findings and caveats that apply to the study as a whole: According to a later genetic analysis, donors in an Asian-associated ancestry cluster had fewer N-insertions in productive TCRs than the approximately 630-donor mean. The earlier analysis of 450 to 700 of the donors excluded about 16 rarely observed V segments, including chromosome 9 orphons, because counts were too low. Linkage disequilibrium might explain the correlated functional status among segregating V segments, but an unknown experimental factor could not be ruled out. When HLA alleles, especially DR and DQ, strongly co-occurred, TCR associations were difficult to assign to individual alleles. A later analysis reported that several top co-occurrence clusters appeared linked to parvovirus B19, influenza, CMV and Epstein-Barr virus. At a false discovery rate of 0.05, a later analysis linked about 17,000 TCR beta sequences to specific HLA alleles. A few of the identified cytomegalovirus-associated TCR beta chains were confirmed in vitro to be specific for cytomegalovirus antigens. The authors suggested that the approach could potentially be generalized to other disease states and immunological phenotypes. In a later analysis, most CMV-associated TCR beta chains were found to appear HLA-restricted, with HLA associations seemingly driven largely by CMV exposure. Immune exposure information for the cohort was limited to CMV serostatus. In both the original and validation cohorts, the classifier was reported to diagnose cytomegalovirus status with high specificity and sensitivity. In the study, about 150 TCR beta chains were listed as associated with cytomegalovirus. Because HLA typing was unavailable for some donors at each locus, only the typed subset was used in association tests. The 87-base-pair reads could not distinguish some IMGT-functional V segments, including TRBV6-2 and TRBV6-3, so those segments were excluded. Only TCR beta chains were sequenced in this cohort, and the absence of alpha or paired-chain data limited detectable features. A later analysis found that HLA-associated TCR beta chains were more clonally expanded and had lower generation probabilities than equally common non-associated chains. According to a later analysis, TCR association rates differed among HLA loci, with DRB1 alleles showing the most associated TCRs and HLA-C alleles showing the fewest. An association between a missense DCLRE1C variant and V-gene and J-gene trimming of TCR beta chains was found in a later genetic analysis and replicated in an independent cohort. A cluster of highly shared sequence variants was judged likely to represent a technical artifact of the sequencing pipeline. A further reported finding was that TCR beta sequences accurately predicted the HLA-A and HLA-B alleles for most subjects in the first cohort. Across donors, most TCR sequences were observed very rarely, whereas some public TCRs were present in many individuals. Broadly in line with IMGT annotations, most TCR beta V segments showed up in productive rearrangements about 87% or about 30% of the time in an earlier analysis of 450 to 750 of the donors. Sequencing depth was assumed to be roughly uniform across donors in the presence/absence analyses, though that assumption may not hold.

The cohort was made up of 666 healthy bone marrow donors. At the time of sampling, all cohort members were nominally healthy, though unrecorded immune exposures were likely present. The donor tested CMV seropositive and was one of the 289 seropositive cohort members. Every donor gave a peripheral blood sample, and the peripheral blood mononuclear cells from that sample were used for TCR beta sequencing. The Qiagen DNeasy Blood Extraction Kit was used to extract genomic DNA from the blood cell samples. The V end loses 6 bases and the J end loses 5 bases, and a stretch of 22 bases separates them. Via the germline V gene (reference sequence), CDR1 is MNHEY and CDR2 SMNVEV. Including the terminal cysteine and phenylalanine, the CDR3 comprises 17 residues. The entry retains the CDR3 DNA only, 51 bases that are in frame from base 1. In the case of this clone: It lacks a known antigen. No much larger clone is present one base from it, and per-base qualities are unavailable.

Library preparation employed the immunoSEQ multiplex PCR assay. For the multiplex PCR, a mixture combining 60 forward primers for TCR Vbeta segments and 13 reverse primers for TCR Jbeta segments was used. A multiplex PCR assay on genomic DNA amplified the CDR3 region of rearranged TCR beta genes. Amplified TCR beta libraries were sequenced as 87-base-pair reads on the Illumina HiSeq System. The study's own analysis went as follows. In a later analysis, 77 million or so unique TCR beta chains were counted across the roughly 700 repertoires, and roughly 10 million of these chains were shared by at least two donors. Raw reads were error-corrected and collapsed into unique sequences by a nearest-neighbor algorithm in which closely related sequences were merged to remove PCR and sequencing errors. To assign V, D and J gene segments, CDR3 sequences were aligned to IMGT reference sequences. For a sequence to be retained, at least a six-nucleotide match to both a V gene segment and a J gene segment was required. Rearrangements were classified as productive when the CDR3 lacked stop codons and remained in frame with V and J, and all other rearrangements were classified as non-productive. CDR3 was defined by IMGT convention, running from the second conserved V-encoded cysteine to the conserved J-encoded phenylalanine. The earlier analysis of around 640 of the donors excluded sequences that lacked an unambiguous match to a single V gene segment. In an earlier analysis of several hundred of the donors, V segments were called functional above 56.7% productive rearrangements and were called segregating when the between-donor standard deviation exceeded 5%. A statistical classification framework was built for diagnosing cytomegalovirus status from the catalog of TCR beta chain sequences. V and J gene assignment, in a later analysis, came from comparing TCR nucleotide sequences with IMGT/GENE-DB human TR gene sequences. A later analysis assigned CDR3 sequences and most-parsimonious VDJ recombination scenarios with the TCRdist pipeline. A later analysis defined each TCR beta chain by its CDR3 amino acid sequence plus V-gene family, and excluded reads lacking a unique V-gene family. A later analysis removed 592 highly shared, low-generation-probability nucleotide sequences to deal with suspected cross-contamination and a sequencing artifact. In a later analysis, a clonal expansion index for each public chain was calculated from normalized within-repertoire ranks of inferred template counts. Generation probabilities in a later analysis came from a VDJ recombination model fitted to out-of-frame rearrangements, and those results were checked against IGoR. Hypergeometric tests were used in a later analysis to score TCR-TCR, TCR-HLA and TCR-CMV co-occurrence, with a repertoire-size bias correction applied to the TCR pairs. To estimate false discovery rates, a later analysis permuted the HLA or CMV assignments 20 times. A later analysis grouped co-occurring TCRs with DBSCAN, adding TCRdist sequence similarity when clustering within HLA-allele-positive subsets. For co-occurrence clustering, repertoires with fewer than 30,000 or more than 120,000 public chains were excluded, along with roughly 5 repertoires with anomalous nucleotide sharing. TCRdb mirrors the immuneACCESS table, restricted to in-frame sequences. Some clones are absent from its copies; in checked studies, under half trace to an unresolved V gene, and the reason for the others is unknown. V and J calls and clone size come straight from that table; D and trimming were deduced from the DNA. This sample gives over 150,000 clones in total; 70% to 75% of them show up just once. Of the sample, 4% to 5% is held by the ten largest clones.

The rearrangement combines TRBV27 with TRBJ1-4, and the D gene may be TRBD1, 6 bases matching. Material for sequencing was PBMCs. This clonotype originated in a man aged 25-40 years in good health and CMV-seropositive. The CDR3 in this case is CASRTTPQQGTNEKLFF. The DNA sequence is TGTGCCAGCAGGACGACACCTCAACAGGGTACGAATGAAAAACTGTTTTTT.